These 14 T cell receptor beta chains share one sample of origin, sequenced in a study of CD8+ T cells in alopecia areata. Treatment given: oral pan-JAK inhibitor, 5-10 mg twice daily. cDNA reverse transcribed from extracted RNA served as the sequencing template. Only in-frame clones appear in the TCRdb table, and some are missing; sequencing was by immunoSEQ multiplex PCR. The repertoire includes more than 100,000 clones, under 90% of them detected once, and approximately 12% sits in the top ten. The source was CD8+ T cells sorted from blood, collected at roughly week 30, from a patient treated with tofacitinib. The receptors derive from a human donor with alopecia areata.

The V call is TRBV18, the J call TRBJ1-1; a weak D match, TRBD1 (5 bases). The CDR3 spans 14 residues. Germline CDR1 and CDR2: KGHSH and LQKENI. The V gene lost 2 bases and the J gene lost 6 bases, with 13 bases spanning the gap. CDR3 in amino acids: CASSPGIRDPEAFF. The CDR3, as DNA: TGTGCCAGCTCACCAGGAATTAGGGACCCTGAAGCTTTCTTT.

This chain connects TRBV29-1 to TRBJ2-5; TRBD1 is a possible D gene (5 bases). The V and J ends lost 0 bases and 2 bases respectively, with 13 bases between them. This CDR3 has 15 amino acids. Germline V gene data show CDR1 as SQVTM and CDR2 as ANQGSEA. CDR3 nucleotides: TGCAGCGTTGAAGATATGACAGTGGGTCAAGAGACCCAGTACTTC. This codes for CSVEDMTVGQETQYF.

The V and J genes are TRBV10-3 and TRBJ2-7; TRBD2 is a possible D gene (5 bases). This CDR3 is built from 16 residues. V was shortened by 2 bases and J by 3 bases, with 17 bases between the two germline ends. CDR1 is ENHRY, CDR2 SYGVKD, per germline. The CDR3 sequence: CAISETDGEGNYEQYF. The CDR3 coding sequence is TGTGCCATCAGTGAGACGGACGGAGAGGGAAACTACGAGCAGTACTTC.

This chain joins TRBV7-9 and TRBJ2-7; D unclear. With 4 bases removed from V and 0 bases from J, the gap between germline ends came to 7 bases. The V gene's germline CDR1 is SEHNR and CDR2 FQNEAQ (reference sequence). The CDR3 covers 13 residues. DNA of the CDR3: TGTGCCAGCAGCTCCCCCTCCTCCTACGAGCAGTACTTC. Translation gives CASSSPSSYEQYF.

The chain employs TRBV29-1 and TRBJ2-2; D ambiguous. CDR3 length: 13 amino acids. Germline CDR1 reads SQVTM; CDR2 reads ANQGSEA. V lost 4 bases and J lost 1, with 7 bases in between. Written as DNA, the CDR3 is TGCAGCGTTGGGCAGGAGAACACCGGGGAGCTGTTTTTT. Protein product: CSVGQENTGELFF.

The V call is TRBV7-6, the J call TRBJ2-3; D is possibly TRBD2 (5 bases). Trimming took off 4 bases at V and 4 bases at J, with 9 bases between the two ends. The V gene's germline CDR1 is SGHVS and CDR2 FNYEAQ. This CDR3 contains 13 residues. CDR3 sequence: CASSSAGADTQYF. The CDR3 DNA is TGTGCCAGCAGCTCCGCGGGTGCAGATACGCAGTATTTT.

V usage is TRBV5-1 and J usage is TRBJ2-3; D is possibly TRBD2 (6 bases). V gave up 1 base and J gave up 4 bases, with 19 bases separating them. Germline values: CDR1 SGHRS, CDR2 YFSETQ. The CDR3 is 17 amino acids. The CDR3 is CASSLSLWKEGPDTQYF. CDR3 nucleotides: TGCGCCAGCAGCTTGTCTCTTTGGAAGGAGGGCCCAGATACGCAGTATTTT.

The rearrangement uses TRBV19 and TRBJ2-7; perhaps TRBD2 as D (5 bases). CDR3 length: 16 residues. V was shortened by 1 base and J by 0 bases, with 13 bases between the two germline ends. CDR1 is LNHDA, CDR2 SQIVND, per germline (reference sequence). The CDR3 DNA sequence: TGTGCCAGTAGTATAGCCGAGGGTTTTGGCTCCTACGAGCAGTACTTC. Protein sequence: CASSIAEGFGSYEQYF.

The chain uses TRBV19 and TRBJ1-4; D remains unclear. Trimming cost V 6 bases and J 6 bases, with 17 bases left between them. There are 15 residues in the CDR3. Germline-derived CDR1 and CDR2 are LNHDA and SQIVND (reference sequence). The CDR3 protein is CASSPGLILDEKLFF. Written as DNA, the CDR3 is TGTGCCAGTAGCCCCGGACTTATCCTTGATGAAAAACTGTTTTTT.

This sequence joins TRBV7-9 and TRBJ1-2, with 8 bases identical to TRBD1. J was trimmed by 6 bases and V by 5 bases; bases with no gene match: 5. CDR1 is SEHNR and CDR2 is FQNEAQ in the germline V gene (reference sequence). The CDR3 is 13 amino acids. CDR3 residues: CASSATGEDGYTF. For the CDR3, the DNA is TGTGCCAGCAGCGCGACAGGGGAGGATGGCTACACCTTC.

This clone showed up just once. The chain employs TRBV7-6 and TRBJ2-2; D unclear. Germline loops: CDR1 SGHVS, CDR2 FNYEAQ. This CDR3 has 13 residues. The germline V and J ends were trimmed by 1 base and 5 bases, with 5 bases remaining between them. In nucleotides, the CDR3 is TGTGCCAGCAGCTTAGTGGCTACCGGGGAGCTGTTTTTT. Translated: CASSLVATGELFF. The full variable domain, in which reference TRBV7-6 and TRBJ2-2 provide the parts outside the CDR3, is GAGVSQSPRYKVTKRGQDVALRCDPISGHVSLYWYRQALGQGPEFLTYFNYEAQQDKSGLPNDRFSAERPEGSISTLTIQRTEQRDSAMYRCASSLVATGELFFGEGSRLTVL.

V and J are TRBV19 and TRBJ2-7; 12 bases line up with TRBD1. The length of the CDR3 is 15 residues. The ends lost 4 bases at V and 7 bases at J; junction bases unmatched: 8. The germline CDR1 and CDR2 sequences are LNHDA and SQIVND (reference sequence). CDR3 DNA sequence: TGTGCCAGTAGTACCACCGGGACAGGGGGCGAGGAGCAGTACTTC. It translates to CASSTTGTGGEEQYF.

This clone has just a few counts. The chain is built from TRBV29-1 and TRBJ2-5, with 9 bases fitting TRBD1. The J call is doubtful: the DNA matches TRBJ2-7 better. The germline gives CDR1 SQVTM, CDR2 ANQGSEA. This CDR3 comprises 14 residues. The CDR3 sequence: CSVAPGQGVNEQYF. DNA of the CDR3: TGCAGCGTAGCCCCGGGACAGGGTGTCAACGAGCAGTACTTC.

This clone came up once. The gene calls are TRBV2 and TRBJ1-2; no clear D gene. Germline CDR1 and CDR2: SNHLY and FYNNEI. The CDR3 totals 15 residues. Trimming removed 5 bases from V and 4 bases from J, with 17 bases in between. CDR3 region: CASSPPRTDPYGYTF. Here the CDR3 DNA reads TGTGCCAGCAGTCCTCCCCGGACTGACCCCTATGGCTACACCTTC.